This T cell receptor beta chain was retrieved from a study of blood T cell repertoires in COVID-19. As for the study in general: Sites across the United States, Italy and Spain contributed samples from acute and convalescent COVID-19. In each case, the material was cDNA or gDNA derived from T cells, B-cell-depleted T cells, or PBMCs.

The CDR3 is made up of 16 amino acids. The V gene's germline CDR1 is SGDLS and CDR2 YYNGEE. Trimming removed 0 bases from V and 4 bases from J; junction bases left unmatched: 7. Original processing methods: Nucleated cell counts were estimated from reference gene primer amplification. The repertoire was sequenced with immunoSEQ multiplex PCR; TCRdb's copy has only in-frame clones and lacks some. The V and J calls and clone size are taken from that table; D and trimming were inferred from the DNA. The table lists about 300,000 clones, around 88% of them singletons, with approximately 7.2% in the top ten.

Sequences were obtained from peripheral blood. The origin of this receptor is a woman aged 30 to 39 who had recovered from COVID-19. The genes are TRBV9 and TRBJ1-3; 7 nucleotides line up with TRBD1. CDR3 amino acids: CASSVGSTGVGNTIYF. For the CDR3, the DNA is TGTGCCAGCAGCGTAGGTTCCACAGGGGTCGGAAACACCATATATTTT.